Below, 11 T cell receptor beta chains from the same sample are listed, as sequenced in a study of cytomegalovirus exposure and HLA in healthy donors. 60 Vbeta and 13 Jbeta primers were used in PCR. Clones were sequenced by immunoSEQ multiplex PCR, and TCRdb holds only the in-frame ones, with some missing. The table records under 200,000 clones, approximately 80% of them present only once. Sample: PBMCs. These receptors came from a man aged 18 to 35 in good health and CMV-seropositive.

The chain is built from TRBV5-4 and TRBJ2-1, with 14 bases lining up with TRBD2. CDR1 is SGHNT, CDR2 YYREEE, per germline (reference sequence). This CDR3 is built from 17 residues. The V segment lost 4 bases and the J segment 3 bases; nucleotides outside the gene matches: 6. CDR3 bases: TGTGCCAGCAGCCCGGGACTAGCGGGGGATATCTACAATGAGCAGTTCTTC. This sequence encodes CASSPGLAGDIYNEQFF.

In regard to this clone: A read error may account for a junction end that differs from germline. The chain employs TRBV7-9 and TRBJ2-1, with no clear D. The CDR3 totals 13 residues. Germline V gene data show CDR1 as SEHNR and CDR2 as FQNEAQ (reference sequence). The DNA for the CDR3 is TGTTCCAGCCCAGGCAGCTCCTACAATGAGCAGTTCTTC. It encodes CSSPGSSYNEQFF.

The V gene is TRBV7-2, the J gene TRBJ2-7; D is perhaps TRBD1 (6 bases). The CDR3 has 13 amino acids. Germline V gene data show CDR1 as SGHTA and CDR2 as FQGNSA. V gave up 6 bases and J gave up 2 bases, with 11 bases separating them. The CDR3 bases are TGTGCCAGCAGACCTACAGGGACCTACGAGCAGTACTTC. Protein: CASRPTGTYEQYF.

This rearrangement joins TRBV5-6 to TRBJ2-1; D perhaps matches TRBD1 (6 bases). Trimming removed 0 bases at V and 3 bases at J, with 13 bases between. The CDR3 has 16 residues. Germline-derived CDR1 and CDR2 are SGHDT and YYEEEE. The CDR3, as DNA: TGTGCCAGCAGCTTGGTACAGGGTGAATTCTACAATGAGCAGTTCTTC. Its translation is CASSLVQGEFYNEQFF.

CDR3 DNA sequence: TGCGCCAGCAGCCAAGTAGGGACTAGCGGAAGCTCCTACGAGCAGTACTTC. Protein sequence: CASSQVGTSGSSYEQYF. This chain connects TRBV4-3 to TRBJ2-7; 11 nucleotides align to TRBD2. This CDR3 is 17 amino acids long. Germline CDR1 is LGHNA and CDR2 is YSLEER. V lost 1 base, J lost 0 bases, and 5 bases stayed unmatched.

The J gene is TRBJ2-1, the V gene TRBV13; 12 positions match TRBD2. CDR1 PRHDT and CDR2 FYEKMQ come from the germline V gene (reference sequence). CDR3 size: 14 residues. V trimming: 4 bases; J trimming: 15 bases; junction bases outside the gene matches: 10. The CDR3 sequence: CASSSQQGLAGPFF. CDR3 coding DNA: TGTGCCAGCAGCTCACAGCAGGGACTAGCGGGTCCGTTCTTC.

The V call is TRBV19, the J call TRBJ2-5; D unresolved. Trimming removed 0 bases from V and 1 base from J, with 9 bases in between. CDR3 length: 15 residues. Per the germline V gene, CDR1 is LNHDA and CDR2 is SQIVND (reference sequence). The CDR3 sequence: CASSIDLPSQETQYF. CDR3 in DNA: TGTGCCAGTAGTATAGATCTCCCCAGCCAAGAGACCCAGTACTTC.

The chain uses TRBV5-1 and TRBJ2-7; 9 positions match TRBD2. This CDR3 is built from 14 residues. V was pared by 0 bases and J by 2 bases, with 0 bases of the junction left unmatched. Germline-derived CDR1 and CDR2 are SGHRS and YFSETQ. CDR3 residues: CASSLASGTYEQYF. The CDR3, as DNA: TGCGCCAGCAGCTTGGCTAGCGGGACCTACGAGCAGTACTTC. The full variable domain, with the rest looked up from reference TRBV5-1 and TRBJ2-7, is KAGVTQTPRYLIKTRGQQVTLSCSPISGHRSVSWYQQTPGQGLQFLFEYFSETQRNKGNFPGRFSGRQFSNSRSEMNVSTLELGDSALYLCASSLASGTYEQYFGPGTRLTVT.

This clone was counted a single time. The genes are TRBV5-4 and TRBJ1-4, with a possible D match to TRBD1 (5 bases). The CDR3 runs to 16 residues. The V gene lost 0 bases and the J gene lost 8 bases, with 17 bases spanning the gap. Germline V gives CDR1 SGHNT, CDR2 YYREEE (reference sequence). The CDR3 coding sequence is TGTGCCAGCAGCTTGGATGGGGCCAGGCGGGGCGAAAAACTGTTTTTT. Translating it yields CASSLDGARRGEKLFF.

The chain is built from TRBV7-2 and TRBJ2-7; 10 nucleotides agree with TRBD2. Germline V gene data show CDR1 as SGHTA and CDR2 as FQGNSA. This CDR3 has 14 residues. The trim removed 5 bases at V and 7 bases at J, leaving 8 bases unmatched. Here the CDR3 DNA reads TGTGCCAGCAGCCACAGCGGGGGGGCAAGGGAGCAGTACTTC. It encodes CASSHSGGAREQYF. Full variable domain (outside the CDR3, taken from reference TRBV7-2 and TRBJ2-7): GAGVSQSPSNKVTEKGKDVELRCDPISGHTALYWYRQSLGQGLEFLIYFQGNSAPDKSGLPSDRFSAERTGGSVSTLTIQRTQQEDSAVYLCASSHSGGAREQYFGPGTRLTVT.

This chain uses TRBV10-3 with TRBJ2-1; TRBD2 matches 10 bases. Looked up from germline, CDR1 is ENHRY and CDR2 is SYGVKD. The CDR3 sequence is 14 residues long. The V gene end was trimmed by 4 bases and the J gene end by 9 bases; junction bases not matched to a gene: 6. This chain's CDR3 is CAISGRTSGSEQFF. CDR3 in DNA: TGTGCCATCAGTGGTAGGACTAGCGGCAGTGAGCAGTTCTTC.